The 25 T cell receptor beta chains given below trace back to one sample, sequenced in a study of T cell responses to AZD1222 COVID-19 vaccine. Assay: immunoSEQ multiplex PCR; the TCRdb copy retains only in-frame clones and omits some. Altogether around 170,000 clones are present, 92% being singletons, with the ten largest covering 1.5% to 2.5%. The specimen was peripheral blood, collected 28 days after the second AZD1222 dose. These receptors all stem from an adult who received the AZD1222 COVID-19 vaccine.

V and J are TRBV11-2 and TRBJ1-6; TRBD1 might be the D (5 bases). The CDR3 length is 16 residues. Germline V gene data show CDR1 as SGHAT and CDR2 as FQNNGV. V was trimmed by 5 bases and J by 8 bases, leaving 19 bases between them. The DNA of the CDR3 is TGTGCCAGCAGCGCCCTTTGGGGGGTAAAGGATTCACCCCTCCACTTT. It codes for CASSALWGVKDSPLHF.

Here the CDR3 reads CASSLALSSTDTQYF. CDR3 nucleotide sequence: TGCGCCAGCAGCTTGGCGCTGTCTAGCACAGATACGCAGTATTTT. The gene calls are TRBV5-1 and TRBJ2-3; D gene ambiguous. V dropped 0 bases and J dropped 0 bases, with 8 bases sitting between them. CDR1 and CDR2 (germline): SGHRS, YFSETQ. CDR3 length equals 15 residues.

The chain recombines TRBV28 with TRBJ2-7, with 8 bases fitting TRBD1. The CDR3 covers 15 residues. V dropped 7 bases and J dropped 2; count of bases not matched to a gene: 10. The germline CDR1 and CDR2 sequences are MDHEN and SYDVKM. The CDR3, as DNA: TGTGCCAGCATACCGGGACAGGTGCCCACCTACGAGCAGTACTTC. Its protein is CASIPGQVPTYEQYF.

CDR3 protein: CASSVDTGVGNTIYF. CDR3 bases: TGTGCCAGCAGCGTAGATACAGGAGTAGGAAACACCATATATTTT. The J gene is TRBJ1-3, the V gene TRBV9, with D possibly being TRBD1 (5 bases). The CDR3 covers 15 residues. Germline-derived CDR1 and CDR2 are SGDLS and YYNGEE. With 0 bases removed from V and 4 bases from J, the gap between germline ends came to 11 bases.

V is TRBV18 and J is TRBJ1-5; the match to TRBD1 covers 8 bases. CDR3 length: 13 amino acids. Germline CDR1 KGHSH, CDR2 LQKENI. V dropped 2 bases and J dropped 7; count of bases not matched to a gene: 1. The CDR3 loop is CASSPWDRQPQHF. DNA of the CDR3: TGTGCCAGCTCACCATGGGACAGGCAGCCCCAGCATTTT.

The CDR3: CASSLAQKNTEAFF. As DNA, the CDR3 is TGTGCCAGCAGCTTAGCCCAGAAAAACACTGAAGCTTTCTTT. This rearrangement joins TRBV7-2 to TRBJ1-1; D remains ambiguous. The CDR3 is made up of 14 amino acids. V was trimmed by 0 bases and J by 2 bases, leaving 7 bases between them. Germline V gives CDR1 SGHTA, CDR2 FQGNSA.

This clone has just one count. The chain combines TRBV18 with TRBJ1-5; D gene unclear. Per the germline V gene, CDR1 is KGHSH and CDR2 is LQKENI. Trimming cost V 6 bases and J 6 bases, with 12 bases left between them. The CDR3 runs to 13 residues. Here the CDR3 reads CASSPDMAQPQHF. The CDR3 coding sequence is TGTGCCAGCTCTCCAGACATGGCTCAGCCCCAGCATTTT.

The chain joins TRBV5-6 to TRBJ1-2, with D perhaps TRBD1 (5 bases). There are 13 residues in the CDR3. Germline lookup yields CDR1 SGHDT and CDR2 YYEEEE. The ends were cut back, 4 bases at V and 8 bases at J, with 15 bases in the middle. The DNA for the CDR3 is TGTGCCAGCAGCCGCTGGGCCCCAGGGGGCTACACCTTC. Translation: CASSRWAPGGYTF.

In its sample, this clone was seen once. This chain uses TRBV4-3 with TRBJ1-2; maybe TRBD1 (5 bases). Looked up from germline, CDR1 is LGHNA and CDR2 is YSLEER. This CDR3 is built from 16 residues. V was clipped by 3 bases and J by 3 bases, with 17 bases between them. The CDR3 coding sequence is TGCGCCAGCAGCCATCCCGCGGAGGGGCCCTACTATGGCTACACCTTC. This translates into CASSHPAEGPYYGYTF.

In its sample, this clone was seen a few times. This sequence joins TRBV5-5 and TRBJ1-2; D uncertain. The germline CDR1 and CDR2 sequences are SGHKS and YYEKEE (reference sequence). V dropped 4 bases and J dropped 4 bases, with 11 bases sitting between them. The CDR3 loop spans 13 amino acids. The CDR3 DNA reads as TGTGCCAGCAGCCCGGGAGGTACCTATGGCTACACCTTC. This codes for CASSPGGTYGYTF.

This clone was seen a few times. This chain connects TRBV3-1 (or the pseudogene TRBV3-2) to TRBJ2-2, with TRBD2 identical over 8 bases. In germline, CDR1 is LGHDT, CDR2 YNNKEL (reference sequence). V trimming: 7 bases; J trimming: 2 bases; junction bases outside the gene matches: 9. This CDR3 is 16 amino acids long. CDR3 loop: CASTVRSGANTGELFF. The DNA for the CDR3 is TGTGCCAGCACCGTGCGTAGCGGGGCCAACACCGGGGAGCTGTTTTTT.

The chain links TRBV6-2 or TRBV6-3 to TRBJ2-3, with TRBD1 matching 11 bases. This CDR3 spans 17 amino acids. After removal of 4 bases from V and 0 bases from J, the junction contained 6 bases not matched to a gene. Germline CDR1 is MNHEY and CDR2 is SVGEGT. This chain's CDR3 is CASSSGDRGFSTDTQYF. CDR3 nucleotide sequence: TGTGCCAGCAGTTCCGGGGACAGGGGGTTCAGCACAGATACGCAGTATTTT.

The chain carries TRBV30 and TRBJ2-7; no definite D call. Germline V gene lookup returns CDR1 GTSNPN and CDR2 SVGIG (reference sequence). V lost 6 bases and J 9 bases, leaving 15 bases between the germline ends. The CDR3 runs 11 residues. CDR3 residues: CACFLGARQYF. The CDR3 DNA reads TGTGCCTGTTTCCTGGGCGCAAGGCAGTACTTC.

This clone was picked up one time. CDR3 bases: TGTGCCAGCAGCGCGGGACGAGTTGGCTACACCTTC. This sequence encodes CASSAGRVGYTF. The genes are TRBV5-8 and TRBJ1-2, with D perhaps matching TRBD1 (5 bases). This CDR3 contains 12 residues. CDR1 is SGHTS, CDR2 YDEGEE, per germline. V shed 4 bases and J shed 7 bases, with 11 bases lying between them.

CDR3 sequence reads: CASSYDRGPGNTIYF. Here the CDR3 DNA reads TGTGCCAGCAGTTACGACAGGGGGCCTGGAAACACCATATATTTT. The genes are TRBV6-5 and TRBJ1-3; 10 bases align to TRBD1. Germline CDR1 MNHEY, CDR2 SVGAGI. The CDR3 has 15 amino acids. V lost 2 bases, J lost 2 bases, and 0 bases stayed unmatched.

V gene TRBV7-2 combines with J gene TRBJ2-3; tentatively, D is TRBD2 (7 bases). CDR1 and CDR2 from the germline V gene are SGHTA and FQGNSA. V was trimmed by 7 bases and J by 6 bases, leaving 14 bases between them. The CDR3 totals 13 residues. CDR3 protein: CASTQGGGDTQYF. The CDR3 region has the DNA TGTGCCAGCACCCAGGGAGGGGGGGATACGCAGTATTTT. Variable domain in full (rest from reference TRBV7-2 and TRBJ2-3): GAGVSQSPSNKVTEKGKDVELRCDPISGHTALYWYRQSLGQGLEFLIYFQGNSAPDKSGLPSDRFSAERTGGSVSTLTIQRTQQEDSAVYLCASTQGGGDTQYFGPGTRLTVL.

The chain is built from TRBV5-1 and TRBJ2-5, with a tentative D call TRBD1 (5 bases). Germline CDR1 reads SGHRS; CDR2 reads YFSETQ. The CDR3 contains 12 residues. Trimming removed 2 bases at V and 3 bases at J, with 5 bases between. CDR3 coding DNA: TGCGCCAGCAGCTTAGGGGAAGAGACCCAGTACTTC. Its translation: CASSLGEETQYF.

V gene TRBV18 combines with J gene TRBJ1-6; D is undetermined. The CDR3 is made up of 14 amino acids. Germline CDR1 reads KGHSH; CDR2 reads LQKENI. Trimming shortened V by 3 bases and J by 7 bases, and 10 bases separated the two germline ends. In nucleotides, the CDR3 is TGTGCCAGCTCACCCGAGGGCAGAAATTCACCCCTCCACTTT. It is translated as CASSPEGRNSPLHF.

The V call is TRBV9, the J call TRBJ2-7, with 14 positions matching TRBD2. This CDR3 is 17 amino acids long. Germline V gene sequence: CDR1 SGDLS, CDR2 YYNGEE. V shed 3 bases, J shed 0 bases, and the junction held 5 bases outside the gene matches. CDR3 coding DNA: TGTGCCAGCAGCGCCGGACTAGCGGGGGGAAGCTCCTACGAGCAGTACTTC. This codes for CASSAGLAGGSSYEQYF.

The CDR3 here is CASSSQGQFGYTF. Written as DNA, the CDR3 is TGTGCCAGCAGCTCCCAAGGACAGTTTGGCTACACCTTC. The gene calls are TRBV13 and TRBJ1-2, with D tentatively TRBD1 (6 bases). This CDR3 region has 13 residues. The germline V gene encodes CDR1 PRHDT and CDR2 FYEKMQ (reference sequence). The V and J ends lost 4 bases and 7 bases respectively, with 13 bases between them.

The chain recombines TRBV4-1 with TRBJ1-6; the D is unclear. The CDR3 totals 16 residues. The V end lost 2 bases, the J end lost 7 bases, and 15 bases lay between the germline ends. Germline values: CDR1 MGHRA, CDR2 YSYEKL. DNA of the CDR3: TGCGCCAGCAGCCAAACGAGGGCAGTGCAGAATTCACCCCTCCACTTT. This encodes CASSQTRAVQNSPLHF.

The chain carries TRBV16 and TRBJ1-3; D not certain. Trimming removed 0 bases from V and 0 bases from J, with 12 bases in between. The length of the CDR3 is 17 residues. Germline V lookup: CDR1 KGHSY, CDR2 FQNENV. The CDR3 sequence: CASSQSPASPSGNTIYF. The CDR3 DNA sequence: TGTGCCAGCAGCCAATCCCCGGCGTCGCCCTCTGGAAACACCATATATTTT.

This rearrangement joins TRBV19 to TRBJ2-5; 9 bases agree with TRBD1. CDR3 length: 14 residues. The trim removed 5 bases at V and 5 bases at J, leaving 6 bases unmatched. Germline V gene lookup returns CDR1 LNHDA and CDR2 SQIVND (reference sequence). The CDR3 region has the DNA TGTGCCAGTAGTGTGGGACAGGGACTGGAGACCCAGTACTTC. Amino acid sequence: CASSVGQGLETQYF.

This chain connects TRBV29-1 to TRBJ2-1; the match to TRBD2 covers 14 bases. The CDR3 totals 14 residues. Per the germline V gene, CDR1 is SQVTM and CDR2 is ANQGSEA. After removal of 7 bases from V and 10 bases from J, the junction contained 9 bases not matched to a gene. CDR3 sequence (DNA): TGCAGCGCCAAAGGACTAGCGGGAGGTGGGGAGCAGTTCTTC. It yields the protein CSAKGLAGGGEQFF.

The chain employs TRBV18 and TRBJ2-7, with 10 bases matching TRBD2. The length of the CDR3 is 17 residues. The germline V gene encodes CDR1 KGHSH and CDR2 LQKENI. Trimming cost V 1 base and J 1 base; bases outside gene matches: 7. The CDR3 coding sequence is TGTGCCAGCTCACCACAGGGGAGGACTAGCGGTTCCTACGAGCAGTACTTC. Residues: CASSPQGRTSGSYEQYF.